What follows describes a single TCR beta chain. Germline V gene lookup returns CDR1 SGHAT and CDR2 FQNNGV. V lost 7 bases to trimming and J lost 0 bases, with 10 bases between them. This CDR3 is built from 14 residues. MiXCR, run by TCRdb on the RT-PCR reads, gives a single entry per CDR3 protein. The sample gives about 680,000 distinct CDR3 sequences, 14% of which show up once; 3.6% is in the top ten. Sequenced input: memory CD4+ T cells from blood. This sequence joins TRBV11-2 and TRBJ2-1; D is ambiguous. The TCR was taken from a female donor in good health, serving as a healthy control. CDR3 in amino acids: CASIPASSYNEQFF. The DNA for the CDR3 is TGTGCCAGCATACCAGCGAGCTCCTACAATGAGCAGTTCTTC.